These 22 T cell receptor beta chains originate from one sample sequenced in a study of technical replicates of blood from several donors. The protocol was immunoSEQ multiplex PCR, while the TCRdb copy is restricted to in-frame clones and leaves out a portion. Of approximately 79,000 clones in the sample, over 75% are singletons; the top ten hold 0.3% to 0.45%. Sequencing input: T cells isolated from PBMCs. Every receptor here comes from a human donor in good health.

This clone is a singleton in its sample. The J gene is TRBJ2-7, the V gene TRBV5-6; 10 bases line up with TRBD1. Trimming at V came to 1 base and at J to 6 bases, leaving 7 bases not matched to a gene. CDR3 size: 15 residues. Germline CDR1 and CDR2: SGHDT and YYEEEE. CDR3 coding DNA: TGTGCCAGCAGCTTGCTCCGGGACAGGGGAACCGAGCAGTACTTC. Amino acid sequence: CASSLLRDRGTEQYF.

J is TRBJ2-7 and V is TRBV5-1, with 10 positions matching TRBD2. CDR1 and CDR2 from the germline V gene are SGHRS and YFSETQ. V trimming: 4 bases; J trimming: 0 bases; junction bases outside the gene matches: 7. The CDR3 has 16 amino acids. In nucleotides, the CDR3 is TGCGCCAGCAGCCCGACTACTAGCGGGGCCTCCTACGAGCAGTACTTC. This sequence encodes CASSPTTSGASYEQYF.

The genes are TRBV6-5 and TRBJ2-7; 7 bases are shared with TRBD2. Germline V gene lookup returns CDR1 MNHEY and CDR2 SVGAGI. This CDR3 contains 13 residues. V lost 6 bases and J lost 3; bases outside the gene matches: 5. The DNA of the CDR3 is TGTGCCAGCAGGAGACGGACTAGCTACGAGCAGTACTTC. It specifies CASRRRTSYEQYF.

CDR3 sequence: CASSLWQGLETQYF. As DNA, the CDR3 is TGTGCCAGCAGCTTGTGGCAGGGGTTGGAGACCCAGTACTTC. The chain recombines TRBV5-4 with TRBJ2-5; D might be TRBD1 (6 bases). The CDR3 has 14 amino acids. Germline V lookup: CDR1 SGHNT, CDR2 YYREEE (reference sequence). The V end was cut by 1 base, the J end by 5 bases, with 12 bases between.

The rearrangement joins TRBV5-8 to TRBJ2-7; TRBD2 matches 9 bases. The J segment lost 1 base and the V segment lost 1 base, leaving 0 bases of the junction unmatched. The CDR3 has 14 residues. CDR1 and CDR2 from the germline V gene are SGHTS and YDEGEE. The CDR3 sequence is CASSLTSGSYEQYF. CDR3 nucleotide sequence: TGTGCCAGCAGCTTGACTAGCGGGTCCTACGAGCAGTACTTC. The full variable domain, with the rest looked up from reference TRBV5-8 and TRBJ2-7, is EAGVTQSPTHLIKTRGQQATLRCSPISGHTSVYWYQQALGLGLQFLLWYDEGEERNRGNFPPRFSGRQFPNYSSELNVNALELEDSALYLCASSLTSGSYEQYFGPGTRLTVT.

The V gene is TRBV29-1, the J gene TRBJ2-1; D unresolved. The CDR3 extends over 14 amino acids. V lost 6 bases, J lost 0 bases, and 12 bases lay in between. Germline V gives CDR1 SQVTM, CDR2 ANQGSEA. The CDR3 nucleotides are TGCAGCGTCGCCGGGTCGAGCTCCTACAATGAGCAGTTCTTC. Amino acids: CSVAGSSSYNEQFF.

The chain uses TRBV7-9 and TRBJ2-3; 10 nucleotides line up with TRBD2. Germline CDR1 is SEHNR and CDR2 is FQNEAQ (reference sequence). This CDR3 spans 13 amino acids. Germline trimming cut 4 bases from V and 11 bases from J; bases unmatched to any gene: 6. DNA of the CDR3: TGTGCCAGCAGCTCCGAGGGGACTAGCGTGCAGTATTTT. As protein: CASSSEGTSVQYF.

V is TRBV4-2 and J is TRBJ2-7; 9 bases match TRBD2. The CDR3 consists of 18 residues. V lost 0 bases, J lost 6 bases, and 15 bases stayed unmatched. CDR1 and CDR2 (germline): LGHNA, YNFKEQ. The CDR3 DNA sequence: TGTGCCAGCAGCCAAGAAGTATATGAGGTAGCGGGAGCCATCGAGCAGTACTTC. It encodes CASSQEVYEVAGAIEQYF.

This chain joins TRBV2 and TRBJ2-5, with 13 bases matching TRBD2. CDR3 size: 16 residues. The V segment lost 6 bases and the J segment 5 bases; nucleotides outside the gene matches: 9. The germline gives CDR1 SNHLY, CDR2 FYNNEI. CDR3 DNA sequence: TGTGCCAGCAGCGGGACTAGCGGGATGATGGGGGAGACCCAGTACTTC. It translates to CASSGTSGMMGETQYF.

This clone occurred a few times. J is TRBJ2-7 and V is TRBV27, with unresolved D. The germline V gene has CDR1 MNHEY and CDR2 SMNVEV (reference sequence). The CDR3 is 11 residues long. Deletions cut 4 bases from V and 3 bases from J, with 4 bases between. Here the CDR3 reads CASSSYYEQYF. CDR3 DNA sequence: TGTGCCAGCAGTTCTTACTACGAGCAGTACTTC.

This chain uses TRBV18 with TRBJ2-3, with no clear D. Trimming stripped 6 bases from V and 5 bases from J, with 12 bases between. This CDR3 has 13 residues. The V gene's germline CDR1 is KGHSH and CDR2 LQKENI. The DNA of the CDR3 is TGTGCCAGCTCCCCCAGGAATGAAGATACGCAGTATTTT. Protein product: CASSPRNEDTQYF. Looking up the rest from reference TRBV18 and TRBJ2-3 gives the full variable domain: NAGVMQNPRHLVRRRGQEARLRCSPMKGHSHVYWYRQLPEEGLKFMVYLQKENIIDESGMPKERFSAEFPKEGPSILRIQQVVRGDSAAYFCASSPRNEDTQYFGPGTRLTVL.

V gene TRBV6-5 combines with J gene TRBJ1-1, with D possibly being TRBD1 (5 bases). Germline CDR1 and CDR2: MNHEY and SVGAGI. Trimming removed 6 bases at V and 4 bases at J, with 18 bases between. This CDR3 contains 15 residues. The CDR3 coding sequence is TGTGCCAGCAGACCCGGAAAAGGGGTTTCCACTGAAGCTTTCTTT. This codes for CASRPGKGVSTEAFF.

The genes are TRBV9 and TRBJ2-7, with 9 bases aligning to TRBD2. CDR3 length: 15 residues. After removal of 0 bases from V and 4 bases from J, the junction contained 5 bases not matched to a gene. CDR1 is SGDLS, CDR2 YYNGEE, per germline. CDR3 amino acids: CASSVEASGRYEQYF. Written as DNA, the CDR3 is TGTGCCAGCAGCGTAGAAGCGAGCGGGAGGTACGAGCAGTACTTC.

CDR3 protein: CASSPGYNEQFF. The CDR3 nucleotides read TGTGCCAGCAGCCCCGGGTACAATGAGCAGTTCTTC. The chain recombines TRBV9 with TRBJ2-1; D call uncertain. V lost 4 bases and J 4 bases, leaving 6 bases between the germline ends. This CDR3 contains 12 residues. Germline V CDR1 and CDR2: SGDLS, YYNGEE.

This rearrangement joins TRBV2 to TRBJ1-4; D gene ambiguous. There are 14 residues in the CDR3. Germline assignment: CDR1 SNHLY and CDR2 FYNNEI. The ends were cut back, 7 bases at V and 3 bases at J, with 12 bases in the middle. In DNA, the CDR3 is TGTGCCAGCAATCTAGGACTGTCTAATGAAAAACTGTTTTTT. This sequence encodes CASNLGLSNEKLFF.

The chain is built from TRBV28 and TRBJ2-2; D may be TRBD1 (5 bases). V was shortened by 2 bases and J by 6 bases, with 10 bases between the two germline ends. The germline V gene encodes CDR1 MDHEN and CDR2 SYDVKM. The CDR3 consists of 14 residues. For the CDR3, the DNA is TGTGCCAGCAGTTTAGACAGAAACCCCGGGGAGCTGTTTTTT. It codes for CASSLDRNPGELFF.

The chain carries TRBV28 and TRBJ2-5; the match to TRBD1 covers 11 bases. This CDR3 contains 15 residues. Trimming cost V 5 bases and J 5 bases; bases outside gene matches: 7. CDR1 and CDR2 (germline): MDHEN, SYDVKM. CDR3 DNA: TGTGCCAGCAGTCCCGGGACAGGGGGTCGCGAGACCCAGTACTTC. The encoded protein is CASSPGTGGRETQYF.

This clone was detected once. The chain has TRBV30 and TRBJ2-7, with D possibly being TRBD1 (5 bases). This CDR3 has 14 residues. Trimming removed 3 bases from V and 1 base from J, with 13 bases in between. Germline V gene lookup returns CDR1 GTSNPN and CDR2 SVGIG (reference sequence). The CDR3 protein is CAWSASPGSYEQYF. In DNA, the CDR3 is TGTGCCTGGAGCGCCTCGCCAGGGTCCTACGAGCAGTACTTC.

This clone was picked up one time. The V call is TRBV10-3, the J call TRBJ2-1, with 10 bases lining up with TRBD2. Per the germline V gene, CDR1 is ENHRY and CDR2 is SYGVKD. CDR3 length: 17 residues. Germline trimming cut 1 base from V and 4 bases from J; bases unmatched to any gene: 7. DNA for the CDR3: TGTGCCATCAGTGAGTTAGGGACTAGCGACAGATACAATGAGCAGTTCTTC. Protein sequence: CAISELGTSDRYNEQFF.

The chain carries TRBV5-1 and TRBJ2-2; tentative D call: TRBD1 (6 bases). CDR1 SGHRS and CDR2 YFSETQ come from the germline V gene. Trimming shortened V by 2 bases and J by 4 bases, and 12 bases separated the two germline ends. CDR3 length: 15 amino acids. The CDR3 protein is CASSFRDTSTGELFF. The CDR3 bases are TGCGCCAGCAGCTTCCGGGACACCAGCACCGGGGAGCTGTTTTTT. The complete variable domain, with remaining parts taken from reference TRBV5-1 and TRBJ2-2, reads KAGVTQTPRYLIKTRGQQVTLSCSPISGHRSVSWYQQTPGQGLQFLFEYFSETQRNKGNFPGRFSGRQFSNSRSEMNVSTLELGDSALYLCASSFRDTSTGELFFGEGSRLTVL.

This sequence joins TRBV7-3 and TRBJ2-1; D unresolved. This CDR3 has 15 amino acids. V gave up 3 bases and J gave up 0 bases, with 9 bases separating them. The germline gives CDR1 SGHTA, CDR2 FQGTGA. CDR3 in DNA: TGTGCCAGCAGCTTGACGAGGAGCTCCTACAATGAGCAGTTCTTC. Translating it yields CASSLTRSSYNEQFF.

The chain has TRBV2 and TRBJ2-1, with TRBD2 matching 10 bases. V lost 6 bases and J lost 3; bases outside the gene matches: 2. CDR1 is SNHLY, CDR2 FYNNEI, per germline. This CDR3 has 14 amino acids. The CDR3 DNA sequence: TGTGCCAGCAGAGAGCGGGAGGGCTACAATGAGCAGTTCTTC. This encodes CASREREGYNEQFF.